The T cell receptor (beta chain) described here comes from a study of glioma-infiltrating T cells (dated by TCRdb to the mid-2010s). Regarding the research as a whole: Sequencing of TCR alpha- and beta-chain repertoires was performed on glioma tissue, on non-neoplastic brain tissue, and on matched peripheral blood mononuclear cells. The paired cohort comprised three low-grade glioma patients, several primary glioblastoma patients and three non-glioma patients contributing non-neoplastic brain tissue. To gauge divergence between tissue and blood T-cell populations, every tissue-infiltrating repertoire was compared against the peripheral blood repertoire from the same patient.

Comments on this clonotype: What antigen it recognizes has not been identified. One junction end disagrees with the germline gene, perhaps due to a read error.

The iRepertoire nested amplicon-rescue multiplex PCR (arm-PCR) platform was used to amplify TCR alpha and beta CDR3 regions from RNA. For one-step reverse transcription and amplification, roughly 100-450 ng of tissue mRNA or PBMC total RNA was used as input. Following bead purification, Illumina adapters were added by a secondary multiplex PCR, and libraries between 200 and 400 bp were gel-purified. The libraries contained internal 6-nucleotide barcodes that were used for demultiplexing. Sequencing of the libraries was done on an Illumina MiSeq using 2x220 or 2x250 nucleotide paired-end reads. The study's processing was this. Paired reads were merged using FLASH 1.2.11 and were aligned to the GRCh37 human genome using BWA-MEM, after which TRA and TRB reads were extracted. V and J assignment used an IMGT-derived reference of cassette sequences and CDR3 motifs that included pseudogenes. Reads were translated in three frames, and productive CDR3s were defined by a C…FGXG motif without stop codons. A clonotype was defined as a unique combination of a V-J cassette pair and a CDR3 amino acid sequence. Reads were filtered by Hamming distance, with the threshold set by the sequence error rate of each sample in mapped regions. Using fastp trimming at Q25 and MiXCR clonotype assembly, TCRdb reanalyzed the public sequencing data and kept in-frame beta chains. Rows with a matching CDR3 protein are joined into one entry that keeps the most common DNA and genes. These V and J calls are TCRdb output, not the study's own analysis. This sample comprises 150,000 to 200,000 distinct CDR3 sequences, around 40% of them detected only once. 5.2% of the sample rests with the top ten.

Results and caveats for the whole study, not just this receptor: Only a very small number of CDR3 sequences turned up in both tissue and blood, a result put down to high CDR3 diversity combined with limited sampling. VJ-independent divergence between tissue and blood was below expectation in non-neoplastic patients but above expectation in all gliomas, especially low-grade gliomas. Group comparisons were based on small numbers of patients: three non-neoplastic, three low-grade glioma and roughly 8 glioblastoma patients.

From the germline V gene, CDR1 is KGHDR and CDR2 is SFDVKD. Reading from cysteine to phenylalanine, the CDR3 counts 15 amino acids. Only CDR3 DNA remains: 45 bases, in frame from the first base. The receptor was derived from a human donor with low-grade glioma or glioblastoma, undergoing nonglioma brain surgery, or in good health (not recorded which). The sample comprised glioma tissue, nonneoplastic brain tissue, or PBMCs (not recorded which). The chain joins TRBV24-1 to TRBJ1-1, with 8 central nucleotides matching TRBD1. The CDR3 region has the sequence CAISDAGTGGTEAFF. The nucleotides are TGTGCCATCAGTGATGCCGGGACAGGTGGGACTGAGGCTTTCTTT.